The entry below gives a single TCR beta chain sequence along with its context. The antigen is unknown. During colonoscopy, one to two rectal pinch biopsies were collected. Controls: normal colonoscopy findings, no IBD within the following year. Sequencing was performed with immunoSEQ multiplex PCR; in TCRdb, only in-frame clones are kept and a portion is missing. The sample includes over 10,000 clones, 70% to 80% seen only once; the top ten take 4% to 5%. These data originate in a study of pediatric ulcerative colitis. Broader study findings: Ulcerative colitis patients shared more blood-rectal clones than controls. Clonal expansions reduced rectal repertoire diversity in acute severe colitis.

The V end was cut by 2 bases, the J end by 7 bases, with 10 bases between. This CDR3 has 12 amino acids. This chain joins TRBV5-3 and TRBJ2-7, with D tentatively TRBD2 (5 bases). TRBV5-3 is known as an ORF, though its function is uncertain. The sequence derives from a boy between 5 and 17 years old who was a control in a study of pediatric ulcerative colitis. The sequencing input was gut tissue. The CDR3 is CARSFTGGEQYF. DNA for the CDR3: TGTGCCAGAAGCTTCACTGGCGGGGAGCAGTACTTC.